The rows below give T cell receptor beta chains drawn from one sample of a study of T cell repertoires in cytomegalovirus infection. TCRdb re-called the reads with MiXCR, one entry per CDR3 protein. The data show fewer than 300,000 distinct CDR3 sequences, under 30% seen once. Input material: PBMCs. The receptors were sampled from a human donor in good health (CMV status not recorded). Some clones in this sample may be carry-over from other donors' samples. The CDR3 runs from the conserved cysteine through the conserved F or W. Each record gives: clone size, D gene, CDR3 length, V gene, J gene, CDR3 DNA, CDR3 protein. A D gene is named only where the DNA matches it firmly. Rows give clone size only sometimes, using once, few, many, or a class for an expanded clone.

few	-	13	TRBV19	TRBJ2-1	TGTGCCAGTAAGAAGGGGGCCTACAATGAGCAGTTCTTC	CASKKGAYNEQFF
many	TRBD1	15	TRBV7-8	TRBJ2-5	TGTGCCAGCAGCTTATGGGGGACAGGAGGAGAGACCCAGTACTTC	CASSLWGTGGETQYF
few	TRBD2	15	TRBV24-1	TRBJ2-1	TGTGCCACCAGCGAAGCGGGAGGGCGGGGCAATGAGCAGTTCTTC	CATSEAGGRGNEQFF
many	-	14	TRBV7-2	TRBJ1-5	TGTGCCAGCAGCTCGCCAGGGGTAGGTCAGCCCCAGCATTTT	CASSSPGVGQPQHF
few	-	14	TRBV6-6	TRBJ1-1	TGTGCCAGCACTATGGGACGGTCGAACACTGAAGCTTTCTTT	CASTMGRSNTEAFF
many	-	12	TRBV12-3/TRBV12-4	TRBJ2-1	TGTGCCAGCAGTCCCGTCTTGAATGAGCAGTTCTTC	CASSPVLNEQFF
few	TRBD1	15	TRBV7-6	TRBJ2-3	TGTGCCAGCAGCTTAGCGACAGGGGGCTTCTATACGCAGTATTTT	CASSLATGGFYTQYF
-	TRBD1	15	TRBV10-3	TRBJ1-4	TGTGCCATCAGTCCTGGACAGGGGGGTAATGAAAAACTGTTTTTT	CAISPGQGGNEKLFF
-	TRBD1	14	TRBV20-1	TRBJ2-1	TGCAGTGCTAGGGTCCCGGGACAGAACAATGAGCAGTTCTTC	CSARVPGQNNEQFF
many	TRBD1	14	TRBV7-2	TRBJ2-7	TGTGCCAGCAGCTTTTTACAGGGGGTCGACGAGCAGTACTTC	CASSFLQGVDEQYF
-	-	14	TRBV13	TRBJ2-3	TGTGCCAGCAGCTCCGGGGGAGCGGCAGATACGCAGTATTTT	CASSSGGAADTQYF
-	-	15	TRBV28	TRBJ2-6	TGTGCCAGCCAAGACCGGTTTGCTGGGGCCAACGTCCTGACTTTC	CASQDRFAGANVLTF
many	-	14	TRBV7-2	TRBJ1-3	TGTGCCAGCACCATCGATAGCTCTGGAAACACCATATATTTT	CASTIDSSGNTIYF
few	TRBD1	20	TRBV18	TRBJ2-1	TGTGCCAGCTCACCACCGAGAACAGGACAGGGGGACTTCTCCTACAATGAGCAGTTCTTC	CASSPPRTGQGDFSYNEQFF
many	TRBD2	15	TRBV6-1	TRBJ2-7	TGTGCCAGCAGTCCGGGACTAGCGGGGGCTAACGAGCAGTACTTC	CASSPGLAGANEQYF
few	-	13	TRBV27	TRBJ2-1	TGTGCCAGCAGGGCCATAGTAGGAGGTGAGCAGTTCTTC	CASRAIVGGEQFF
-	-	13	TRBV7-3	TRBJ1-6	TGTGCCAGCAGCTTAAATATTAATTCACCCCTCCACTTT	CASSLNINSPLHF
-	-	13	TRBV19	TRBJ1-6	TGTGCCAGTAGTAACGGGGGGATATCGCCCCTCCACTTT	CASSNGGISPLHF
few	-	13	TRBV27	TRBJ2-5	TGTGCCAGCAGCCCTACGGCACAAGAGACCCAGTACTTC	CASSPTAQETQYF
-	-	14	TRBV20-1	TRBJ2-3	TGCAGTGCTATAGGGGCAGGGAACACAGATACGCAGTATTTT	CSAIGAGNTDTQYF
few	-	13	TRBV7-8	TRBJ1-2	TGTGCCAGCAGACAACTAGGGGGATATGGCTACACCTTC	CASRQLGGYGYTF
-	-	13	TRBV5-6	TRBJ2-3	TGTGCCAGCAGGCTACCAGAAACAGATACGCAGTATTTT	CASRLPETDTQYF